Below are 29 T cell receptor beta chains sequenced from a single sample in a study of T cell repertoires in cytomegalovirus infection. The antigens for these receptors are not known. One entry per CDR3 protein results from TCRdb running MiXCR on the reads. The sample holds some 800,000 distinct CDR3 sequences, 32% seen once. The material was cultured CD8+ T cells from PBMCs, obtained from culture after CMV antigen stimulation. The receptors come from a human donor in good health (CMV status not recorded). Some clones in this sample may be carry-over from other donors' samples.

This rearrangement joins TRBV7-2 to TRBJ2-3; possible D gene TRBD2, 6 bases. Germline CDR1 and CDR2: SGHTA and FQGNSA. The germline V and J ends were trimmed by 1 base and 5 bases, with 13 bases remaining between them. There are 15 residues in the CDR3. In DNA, the CDR3 is TGTGCCAGCAGCTTAGACTATTGGGAGGAAGATACGCAGTATTTT. Its translation: CASSLDYWEEDTQYF.

The chain is built from TRBV5-6 and TRBJ1-2; D might be TRBD1 (5 bases). The CDR3 has 12 amino acids. Germline V gene lookup returns CDR1 SGHDT and CDR2 YYEEEE. V was shortened by 5 bases and J by 4 bases, with 9 bases between the two germline ends. The CDR3 loop is CASRGPSYGYTF. In nucleotides, the CDR3 is TGTGCCAGCAGGGGACCTAGCTATGGCTACACCTTC.

The CDR3: CSVESNYGYTF. Written as DNA, the CDR3 is TGCAGCGTTGAATCTAACTATGGCTACACCTTC. The chain recombines TRBV29-1 with TRBJ1-2; no clear D. CDR3 length: 11 amino acids. V was pared by 2 bases and J by 0 bases, with 1 base between. Germline V gene lookup returns CDR1 SQVTM and CDR2 ANQGSEA. Supplemented by reference TRBV29-1 and TRBJ1-2, the full variable domain reads SAVISQKPSRDICQRGTSLTIQCQVDSQVTMMFWYRQQPGQSLTLIATANQGSEATYESGFVIDKFPISRPNLTFSTLTVSNMSPEDSSIYLCSVESNYGYTFGSGTRLTVV.

J is TRBJ1-4 and V is TRBV14, with 7 bases identical to TRBD1. CDR1 and CDR2 from the germline V gene are SGHDN and FVKESK. With V trimmed by 5 bases and J by 8 bases, 8 bases remained unmatched. This CDR3 contains 14 residues. CDR3 coding DNA: TGTGCCAGCAGCATCCGGGACAGTACCGAAAAACTGTTTTTT. Protein product: CASSIRDSTEKLFF.

The table lists this clonotype with a few counts. The chain combines TRBV3-1 with TRBJ2-5, with a tentative D call TRBD2 (6 bases). The CDR3 totals 12 residues. CDR1 is LGHDT and CDR2 is YNNKEL in the germline V gene (reference sequence). The germline V and J ends were trimmed by 1 base and 12 bases, with 12 bases remaining between them. The DNA of the CDR3 is TGTGCCAGCAGCCAAGTTCGGGACTCCAAGTACTTC. Residues: CASSQVRDSKYF.

This clonotype appeared a single time. The chain has TRBV7-8 and TRBJ1-4; the D gene is possibly TRBD1 (5 bases). CDR3 size: 14 residues. Looked up from germline, CDR1 is SGHVS and CDR2 is FQNEAQ. V lost 6 bases and J lost 3, with 11 bases in between. CDR3 nucleotide sequence: TGTGCCAGCAGGGGGGAGGTGGCTAATGAAAAACTGTTTTTT. This sequence encodes CASRGEVANEKLFF.

The V and J genes are TRBV13 and TRBJ1-6; 8 positions match TRBD1. This CDR3 has 15 residues. J was trimmed by 7 bases and V by 4 bases; bases with no gene match: 6. Germline V gene lookup returns CDR1 PRHDT and CDR2 FYEKMQ (reference sequence). CDR3 DNA: TGTGCCAGCAGCTACGGACAGGGCTTGAATTCACCCCTCCACTTT. The encoded protein is CASSYGQGLNSPLHF.

Many counts were recorded for this clonotype. This chain links TRBV7-2 with TRBJ2-7; 9 bases align to TRBD2. The CDR3 is 15 amino acids. J lost 7 bases, V lost 2 bases, and 9 bases had no gene match. From germline, CDR1 is SGHTA and CDR2 FQGNSA. The CDR3 is CASSLILAGSSEQYF. The DNA for the CDR3 is TGTGCCAGCAGCTTAATCCTAGCGGGGTCATCTGAGCAGTACTTC.

V and J are TRBV7-9 and TRBJ2-7; the match to TRBD2 covers 7 bases. Germline V lookup: CDR1 SEHNR, CDR2 FQNEAQ (reference sequence). This CDR3 comprises 15 residues. The J segment lost 3 bases and the V segment lost 3 bases, leaving 8 bases of the junction unmatched. The CDR3 region has the DNA TGTGCCAGCAGCTTGCGGGGAGGGGAGTACTACGAGCAGTACTTC. This encodes CASSLRGGEYYEQYF.

In its sample, this clonotype was seen many times. The CDR3 loop is CASSLSLTEAFF. CDR3 in DNA: TGTGCCAGCAGTTTGAGTCTGACTGAAGCTTTCTTT. This chain uses TRBV6-2 or TRBV6-3 with TRBJ1-1; D remains ambiguous. Trimming took off 4 bases at V and 5 bases at J, with 8 bases between the two ends. CDR3 length equals 12 residues. Germline assignment: CDR1 MNHEY and CDR2 SVGEGT.

The V gene is TRBV6-6, the J gene TRBJ1-2; tentatively, D is TRBD1 (6 bases). The CDR3 is made up of 13 amino acids. Trimming took off 5 bases at V and 3 bases at J, with 10 bases between the two ends. CDR1 is MNHNY and CDR2 is SVGAGI in the germline V gene (reference sequence). CDR3 in amino acids: CASSNTGHYGYTF. CDR3 nucleotide sequence: TGTGCCAGCAGTAACACAGGGCACTATGGCTACACCTTC.

V usage is TRBV5-5 and J usage is TRBJ1-2, with D unclear. Deletions cut 3 bases from V and 0 bases from J, with 18 bases between. This CDR3 is built from 17 residues. Germline values: CDR1 SGHKS, CDR2 YYEKEE (reference sequence). The CDR3 is CASSSRAWLNSNYGYTF. The CDR3 region has the DNA TGTGCCAGCAGCTCTCGTGCCTGGCTCAATTCTAACTATGGCTACACCTTC.

This chain uses TRBV20-1 with TRBJ1-1, with D maybe TRBD1 (6 bases). Trimming took off 0 bases at V and 1 base at J, with 6 bases between the two ends. Per the germline V gene, CDR1 is DFQATT and CDR2 is SNEGSKA (reference sequence). The CDR3 is 13 residues long. In DNA form, the CDR3 reads TGCAGTGCTAGAGAGACAGGGAACACTGAAGCTTTCTTT. Translating gives CSARETGNTEAFF.

This chain connects TRBV6-4 to TRBJ2-3; 7 bases are shared with TRBD1. With 3 bases clipped from V and 1 base from J, the junction kept 13 bases outside the gene matches. Germline CDR1 and CDR2: MRHNA and SNTAGT. The CDR3 runs to 18 residues. CDR3 in DNA: TGTGCCAGCAGTGAACGACCCCTCGACAGGGTTCGCACAGATACGCAGTATTTT. Translated, it gives CASSERPLDRVRTDTQYF.

The rearrangement joins TRBV6-5 to TRBJ1-5; 11 bases fit TRBD1. Unmatched junction bases numbered 11, after V lost 6 bases and J lost 4 bases. The germline CDR1 and CDR2 sequences are MNHEY and SVGAGI. This CDR3 is 17 amino acids long. The CDR3 loop is CASSPLGTGGLNQPQHF. The CDR3, as DNA: TGTGCCAGCAGCCCCCTGGGGACAGGGGGACTAAATCAGCCCCAGCATTTT.

About this clonotype: One junction end disagrees with the germline gene, perhaps due to a read error. The chain uses TRBV7-2 and TRBJ1-4; 9 bases fit TRBD1. CDR1 SGHTA and CDR2 FQGNSA come from the germline V gene. The CDR3 spans 14 residues. CDR3 DNA sequence: TGTGTCAGCAGCGCCGGGACAGGGAGGGAAAAACTGTTTTTT. Translation gives CVSSAGTGREKLFF.

This chain's CDR3 is CASTLGRRGRRHYGYTF. Written as DNA, the CDR3 is TGTGCCAGCACTTTGGGCCGCAGGGGGCGTCGGCATTATGGCTACACCTTC. The rearrangement joins TRBV28 to TRBJ1-2; 8 nucleotides match TRBD1. The V segment lost 7 bases and the J segment 5 bases; nucleotides outside the gene matches: 18. Germline CDR1 and CDR2: MDHEN and SYDVKM. The CDR3 is 17 residues long.

This clonotype was found many times. The chain is built from TRBV7-6 and TRBJ1-5, with TRBD1 as a possible D gene (6 bases). V lost 1 base to trimming and J lost 3 bases, with 13 bases between them. Germline V gene sequence: CDR1 SGHVS, CDR2 FNYEAQ. The CDR3 has 16 residues. DNA of the CDR3: TGTGCCAGCAGCTTAGAACAGGGAAGTCTCAATCAGCCCCAGCATTTT. This translates into CASSLEQGSLNQPQHF.

The chain has TRBV2 and TRBJ2-3; a possible D gene is TRBD2 (6 bases). Trimming took 7 bases from V and 2 from J, leaving 16 bases between them. The CDR3 contains 15 residues. Germline lookup yields CDR1 SNHLY and CDR2 FYNNEI. CDR3 loop: CASMGSGYHTDTQYF. The CDR3, as DNA: TGTGCCAGCATGGGTAGCGGATACCACACAGATACGCAGTATTTT.

This clonotype was detected a few times. This chain links TRBV7-9 with TRBJ2-5; no reliable D call. Trimming pared 1 base from V and 0 bases from J, leaving 9 bases between. The germline V gene has CDR1 SEHNR and CDR2 FQNEAQ (reference sequence). This CDR3 has 15 residues. The CDR3 here is CASSLVRAYQETQYF. As DNA, the CDR3 is TGTGCCAGCAGCTTAGTCCGGGCTTACCAAGAGACCCAGTACTTC.

The chain has TRBV28 and TRBJ2-1; 8 bases are shared with TRBD1. Losses at the gene ends were 5 bases for V and 9 bases for J; bases not matched to a gene: 18. CDR1 and CDR2 (germline): MDHEN, SYDVKM. The CDR3 covers 17 residues. The CDR3 reads CASSPGLSRQGRSEQFF. The CDR3 region has the DNA TGTGCCAGCAGTCCGGGTCTTTCTCGACAGGGGAGGAGTGAGCAGTTCTTC.

The chain carries TRBV12-3 or TRBV12-4 and TRBJ1-5, with a tentative D call TRBD1 (6 bases). V dropped 5 bases and J dropped 1 base, with 12 bases sitting between them. The CDR3 totals 15 residues. DNA for the CDR3: TGTGCCAGCAGTGTCGACAGGTTCAGCAATCAGCCCCAGCATTTT. Translating it yields CASSVDRFSNQPQHF.

The chain uses TRBV4-1 and TRBJ2-6; D is unclear. V dropped 1 base and J dropped 0 bases, with 10 bases sitting between them. Germline-derived CDR1 and CDR2 are MGHRA and YSYEKL. This CDR3 comprises 17 residues. The CDR3 region is CASSQVSPISGANVLTF. In nucleotides, the CDR3 is TGCGCCAGCAGCCAAGTGTCTCCGATCTCTGGGGCCAACGTCCTGACTTTC.

The chain is built from TRBV6-6 and TRBJ2-5, with 10 bases fitting TRBD2. The germline CDR1 and CDR2 sequences are MNHNY and SVGAGI (reference sequence). CDR3 size: 17 residues. The V segment lost 5 bases and the J segment 1 base; nucleotides outside the gene matches: 10. The CDR3 is CASSGTSGVRVQETQYF. The CDR3 DNA reads as TGTGCCAGCAGTGGCACTAGCGGGGTTCGGGTCCAAGAGACCCAGTACTTC.

The chain combines TRBV27 with TRBJ2-1, with D hard to call. The CDR3 is 15 amino acids. The V gene lost 0 bases and the J gene lost 0 bases, with 6 bases spanning the gap. The V gene's germline CDR1 is MNHEY and CDR2 SMNVEV (reference sequence). CDR3 region: CASSLSLDSYNEQFF. The CDR3 DNA is TGTGCCAGCAGTTTATCCCTGGACTCCTACAATGAGCAGTTCTTC.

This clonotype was found a few times. The J gene is TRBJ1-5, the V gene TRBV7-7, with D uncertain. The CDR3 loop spans 15 amino acids. V lost 11 bases, J lost 0 bases, and 17 bases lay in between. Germline CDR1 and CDR2: SSHAT and FNYEAQ (reference sequence). DNA for the CDR3: TGTGCCTCCGGGGTTGATACGGATAGCAATCAGCCCCAGCATTTT. Amino acids: CASGVDTDSNQPQHF.

This clonotype was seen more than once but under ten times. V usage is TRBV7-9 and J usage is TRBJ1-2, with a tentative D call TRBD1 (5 bases). V lost 5 bases and J lost 7, with 17 bases in between. CDR1 is SEHNR and CDR2 is FQNEAQ in the germline V gene (reference sequence). This CDR3 region has 14 residues. The CDR3 DNA is TGTGCCAGCAGCCCCCGTGGAGGGGCGTTTGGCTACACCTTC. Translation: CASSPRGGAFGYTF. The full variable domain, completed using reference TRBV7-9 and TRBJ1-2, is DTGVSQNPRHKITKRGQNVTFRCDPISEHNRLYWYRQTLGQGPEFLTYFQNEAQLEKSRLLSDRFSAERPKGSFSTLEIQRTEQGDSAMYLCASSPRGGAFGYTFGSGTRLTVV.

This clonotype occurred a few times. The rearrangement links TRBV6-2 or TRBV6-3 to TRBJ1-2, with 9 positions matching TRBD1. This CDR3 is 13 amino acids long. Germline values: CDR1 MNHEY, CDR2 SVGEGT. Unmatched junction bases numbered 7, after V lost 10 bases and J lost 4 bases. The CDR3 DNA follows: TGTGCCATAGGACAGGGGACTCTCTATGGCTACACCTTC. It is translated as CAIGQGTLYGYTF.

This chain uses TRBV7-6 with TRBJ1-1; D remains unclear. Germline V CDR1 and CDR2: SGHVS, FNYEAQ. V lost 8 bases and J 6 bases, leaving 19 bases between the germline ends. The CDR3 loop spans 14 amino acids. The CDR3 DNA reads TGTGCCAGCCACTTACCCAGATCCCTCGCTGAAGCTTTCTTT. Translating gives CASHLPRSLAEAFF.